Described below is a single TCR beta chain sequence and its context. Amplification used 60 Vbeta primers and 13 Jbeta primers. Generated by immunoSEQ multiplex PCR, the TCRdb table keeps only in-frame clones and is missing some. The data contain 100,000 to 150,000 clones, more than 60% of them singletons. The entry originates in a study of cytomegalovirus exposure and HLA in healthy donors. Study background: Around 80 million unique TCR sequences came from HLA-typed donors in an early release.

The sample was PBMCs. This receptor was taken from a man between 25 and 39 years old in good health and CMV-seronegative.

The CDR3 loop is CASRPTASNEKLFF. The CDR3 coding sequence is TGTGCCAGCAGGCCGACAGCGAGTAATGAAAAACTGTTTTTT. The chain joins TRBV6-5 to TRBJ1-4, with D perhaps matching TRBD1 (5 bases). This CDR3 has 14 amino acids. V lost 6 bases to trimming and J lost 4 bases, with 12 bases between them. Germline V CDR1 and CDR2: MNHEY, SVGAGI.